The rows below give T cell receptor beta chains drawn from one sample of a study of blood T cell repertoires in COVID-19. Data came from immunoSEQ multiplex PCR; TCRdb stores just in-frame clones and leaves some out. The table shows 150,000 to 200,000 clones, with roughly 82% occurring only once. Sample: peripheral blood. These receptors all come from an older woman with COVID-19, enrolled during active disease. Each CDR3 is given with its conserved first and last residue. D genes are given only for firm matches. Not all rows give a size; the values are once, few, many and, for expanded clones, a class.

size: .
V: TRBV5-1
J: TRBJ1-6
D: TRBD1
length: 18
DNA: TGCGCCAGCAGCTTTTGGGACAGCAAGAGCTCCTATAATTCACCCCTCCACTTT
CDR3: CASSFWDSKSSYNSPLHF

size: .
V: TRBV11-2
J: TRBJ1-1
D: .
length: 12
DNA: TGTGCCAGCAGCCCCGAGACATTCCGAGCTTTCTTT
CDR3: CASSPETFRAFF

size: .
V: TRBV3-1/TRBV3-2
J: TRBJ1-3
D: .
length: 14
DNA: TGTGCCAGCGGGGGGATGGCGAAAGGAAACACCATATATTTT
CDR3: CASGGMAKGNTIYF

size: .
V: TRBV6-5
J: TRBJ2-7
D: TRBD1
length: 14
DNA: TGTGCCAGCAGTTACTCGGACAGGGCCTACGAGCAGTACTTC
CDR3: CASSYSDRAYEQYF

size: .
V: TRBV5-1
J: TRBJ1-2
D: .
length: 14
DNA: TGCGCCAGCAGCTTGAACGTCGGTAACTATGGCTACACCTTC
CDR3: CASSLNVGNYGYTF

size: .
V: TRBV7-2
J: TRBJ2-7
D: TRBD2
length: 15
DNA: TGTGCCAGCAGCTTACGACTAGCGGGAACCTACGAGCAGTACTTC
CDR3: CASSLRLAGTYEQYF

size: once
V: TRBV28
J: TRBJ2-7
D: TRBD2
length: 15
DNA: TGTGCCAGCAGTCCCCGGGAGGGGACCTCCTACGAGCAGTACTTC
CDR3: CASSPREGTSYEQYF

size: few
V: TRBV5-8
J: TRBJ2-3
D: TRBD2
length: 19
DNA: TGTGCCAGCAGCTGGGGACTAGCGGGGACCCGAACTAGCACAGATACGCAGTATTTT
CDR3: CASSWGLAGTRTSTDTQYF

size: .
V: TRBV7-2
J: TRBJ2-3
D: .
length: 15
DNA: TGTGCCAGCAGCTCTTACGGGACTAGCACAGATACGCAGTATTTT
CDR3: CASSSYGTSTDTQYF

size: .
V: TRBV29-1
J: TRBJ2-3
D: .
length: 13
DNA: TGCAGCGCCAGGGTCCCCGGGACAGATACGCAGTATTTT
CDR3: CSARVPGTDTQYF

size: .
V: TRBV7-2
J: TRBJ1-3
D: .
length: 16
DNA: TGTGCCAGCAGCTTAGTCGCGGGGGCTGGTGGAAACACCATATATTTT
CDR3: CASSLVAGAGGNTIYF

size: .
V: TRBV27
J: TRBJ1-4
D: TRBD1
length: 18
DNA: TGTGCCAGCAGTTTATCCCAACGTAACAGGGGGGTTTCCGAAAAACTGTTTTTT
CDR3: CASSLSQRNRGVSEKLFF

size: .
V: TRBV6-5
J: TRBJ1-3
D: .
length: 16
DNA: TGTGCCAGCAGTTACTATGGGCAGGACTCTGGAAACACCATATATTTT
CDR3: CASSYYGQDSGNTIYF

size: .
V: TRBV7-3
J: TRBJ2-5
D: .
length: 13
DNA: TGTGCCAGCAGCTTGGTGAGAGGGGAGACCCAGTACTTC
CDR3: CASSLVRGETQYF

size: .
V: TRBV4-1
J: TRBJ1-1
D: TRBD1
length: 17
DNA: TGCGCCAGCAGCCTAACGGACAGGGGGCGCCCCGGCACTGAAGCTTTCTTT
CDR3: CASSLTDRGRPGTEAFF

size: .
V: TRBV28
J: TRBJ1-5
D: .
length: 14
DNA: TGTGCCAGCACCTCTGGAGGTAACAATCAGCCCCAGCATTTT
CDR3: CASTSGGNNQPQHF

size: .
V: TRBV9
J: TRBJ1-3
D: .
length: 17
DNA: TGTGCCAGCAGCGTAGTAGGCAGGGTGGACTCTGGAAACACCATATATTTT
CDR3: CASSVVGRVDSGNTIYF

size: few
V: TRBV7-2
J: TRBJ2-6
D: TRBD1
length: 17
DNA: TGTGCCAGCAGCCCCGACAGGGCGGGCCCTGGGGCCAACGTCCTGACTTTC
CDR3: CASSPDRAGPGANVLTF

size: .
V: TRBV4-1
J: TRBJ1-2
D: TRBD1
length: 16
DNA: TGCGCCAGCAGCTGGGACCCGGGACAGGGATCCTATGGCTACACCTTC
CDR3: CASSWDPGQGSYGYTF

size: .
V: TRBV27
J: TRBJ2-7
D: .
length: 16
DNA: TGTGCCAGCAGATCCGACGGCAGGGGAGAATCCTACGAGCAGTACTTC
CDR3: CASRSDGRGESYEQYF